Included here is one T cell receptor (beta chain) sequence, with context. Per germline, CDR1 SGHVS and CDR2 FNYEAQ. The CDR3 spans 17 residues. V was clipped by 5 bases and J by 5 bases; unmatched bases: 11. Measured with immunoSEQ multiplex PCR; TCRdb has only the in-frame clones, and not every one. The data contain some 67,000 clones, 85% to 90% of them singletons. This specimen belongs to a study of PD-L1 blockade in urothelial cancer. The TCR sequence derives from a man aged 60-69 years with urothelial cancer. The chain couples TRBV7-6 to TRBJ2-2, with 10 bases lining up with TRBD1. The sequences come from PBMCs, collected around atezolizumab (anti-PD-L1) treatment. CDR3 sequence reads: CASSRLHPGQGTGELFF. The CDR3 nucleotides are TGTGCCAGCAGCCGCTTACATCCGGGACAGGGGACCGGGGAGCTGTTTTTT.